This T cell receptor beta chain came from a study of early T cells in non-severe SARS-CoV-2 infection. Trimming took off 7 bases at V and 1 base at J, with 10 bases between the two ends. The CDR3 has 12 amino acids. CDR1 SQVTM and CDR2 ANQGSEA come from the germline V gene. TCRdb fed the 5' RACE reads into MiXCR, producing one record per CDR3 protein. This sample has more than 90,000 distinct CDR3 sequences, with around 14% found just once. This clonotype was found a few times. This receptor was identified in an adult who was a healthcare worker with PCR-confirmed SARS-CoV-2 infection or an uninfected control (not recorded which). This chain uses TRBV29-1 with TRBJ1-1, with D tentatively TRBD1 (6 bases). Sequencing was done on a sample of whole blood. The CDR3 DNA reads TGCAGCGGCCGGACAGCGAACACTGAAGCTTTCTTT. This translates into CSGRTANTEAFF.